The clone carrying this TCR beta chain was recorded a few times. This sample is part of a study of patients and donors after allogeneic stem cell transplantation. This CDR3 spans 13 amino acids. CDR1 and CDR2 from the germline V gene are SGHAT and FQNNGV. The ends lost 5 bases at V and 6 bases at J; junction bases unmatched: 6. One entry per CDR3 protein, called by TCRdb with MiXCR from the RT-PCR reads. The sample holds 800,000 to 1,000,000 distinct CDR3 sequences, more than 15% seen once. Sequenced: blood, either unsorted or a sorted T cell fraction (not recorded which). The sequence was obtained from a human donor who was either an allogeneic HSCT recipient or a stem cell or donor lymphocyte infusion donor (not recorded which). It is not recorded whose cells these are; they may come from a transplant donor. The rearrangement joins TRBV11-2 to TRBJ2-7, with 8 bases fitting TRBD2. The CDR3 protein is CASSAGTSLEQYF. The DNA for the CDR3 is TGTGCCAGCAGCGCCGGGACTAGTCTCGAGCAGTACTTC.